The clone carrying this T cell receptor beta chain was picked up one time. This table comes from immunoSEQ multiplex PCR, and its TCRdb copy is limited to in-frame clones, with some not included. In the table there are approximately 63,000 clones, 85% to 90% of which are singletons. These data originate in a study of OX40 agonist ivuxolimab in advanced cancers. Study-level information: Of mixed ages from about 20 to 85 and averaging about 60 years, the group was around 78% male.

In germline, CDR1 is SGHKS, CDR2 YYEKEE (reference sequence). CDR3 length: 15 residues. V shed 0 bases and J shed 2 bases, with 12 bases lying between them. The chain has TRBV5-5 and TRBJ2-7; maybe TRBD2 (5 bases). The sequenced sample was CD4+ or CD8+ T cells sorted from blood, obtained in a trial of the OX40 agonist ivuxolimab. This receptor was obtained from an adult with an advanced solid tumor such as melanoma, head and neck, liver or kidney cancer. CDR3: CASSLVSGVAYEQYF. The CDR3 DNA sequence: TGTGCCAGCAGCTTGGTGTCCGGGGTGGCCTACGAGCAGTACTTC.